The clone carrying this T cell receptor beta chain appeared many times. Its cognate antigen is unknown. TCRdb's copy holds only in-frame clones and misses some; the assay was immunoSEQ multiplex PCR. The repertoire consists of over 2,500 clones, none detected only once. These data come from a study of T cells after posttransplantation cyclophosphamide. Broader study findings: Donor-recipient repertoire similarity was low at 1-2 months, rising over year one. TRB overlap between skin or GI tissue T cells and blood was limited. After PTCy, TRB diversity resembled that of CNI/methotrexate controls.

A marrow graft followed busulfan-fludarabine conditioning, with cyclophosphamide on days +3 and +4. The specimen comprised PBMCs, sampled 32 days after allogeneic stem cell transplant with posttransplant cyclophosphamide. The source is a female patient aged 50-65 years who received an allogeneic stem cell transplant from a related donor, was CMV-positive, and had no GVHD. Some T cells may be provided by the graft donor.

CDR3 in DNA: TGCGCCAGCAGCACCGGACAGGGGAATCAGCCCCAGCATTTT. Translated, it gives CASSTGQGNQPQHF. The chain has TRBV5-1 and TRBJ1-5, with 9 bases aligning to TRBD1. Trimming took 4 bases from V and 4 from J; bases not matched to a gene: 3. CDR3 length equals 14 residues. Per germline, CDR1 SGHRS and CDR2 YFSETQ. The entire variable domain, with the rest obtained from reference TRBV5-1 and TRBJ1-5, is as follows: KAGVTQTPRYLIKTRGQQVTLSCSPISGHRSVSWYQQTPGQGLQFLFEYFSETQRNKGNFPGRFSGRQFSNSRSEMNVSTLELGDSALYLCASSTGQGNQPQHFGDGTRLSIL.